Following are 11 T cell receptor beta chains from one sample sequenced in a study of cytomegalovirus exposure and HLA in healthy donors. The study ran its PCR with 60 Vbeta and 13 Jbeta primers. TCRdb's copy holds only in-frame clones and misses some; the assay was immunoSEQ multiplex PCR. The table lists about 140,000 clones, around 82% of them singletons. The sample was PBMCs. The source is a man between 50 and 59 years old in good health and CMV-seronegative.

The chain combines TRBV11-2 with TRBJ1-1; TRBD1 matches 10 bases. The V and J ends lost 5 bases and 4 bases, in that order; junction bases with no gene match: 10. Germline lookup yields CDR1 SGHAT and CDR2 FQNNGV. This CDR3 is built from 16 residues. CDR3 in amino acids: CASSLGTGAWSTEAFF. The CDR3 nucleotides read TGTGCCAGCAGCCTCGGGACAGGGGCCTGGTCCACTGAAGCTTTCTTT.

This clone was counted once. The chain has TRBV11-2 and TRBJ2-1; 9 positions match TRBD2. Per germline, CDR1 SGHAT and CDR2 FQNNGV. Unmatched junction bases numbered 6, after V lost 3 bases and J lost 0 bases. CDR3 length: 17 residues. Written as DNA, the CDR3 is TGTGCCAGCAGCTTCTCAGCGGGGGGCCCCTCCTACAATGAGCAGTTCTTC. Protein product: CASSFSAGGPSYNEQFF.

The chain joins TRBV6-6 to TRBJ2-5, with D perhaps matching TRBD2 (6 bases). Trimming pared 10 bases from V and 7 bases from J, leaving 19 bases between. CDR1 and CDR2 (germline): MNHNY, SVGAGI (reference sequence). This CDR3 region has 13 residues. The chain's CDR3 is CATNEWTEGTQYF. For the CDR3, the DNA is TGTGCCACGAACGAGTGGACGGAGGGGACCCAGTACTTC.

CDR3 nucleotide sequence: TGTGCCAGCAGCGGAATTGCGGGCACTGAAGCTTTCTTT. This encodes CASSGIAGTEAFF. The gene calls are TRBV7-9 and TRBJ1-1; D remains ambiguous. There are 13 residues in the CDR3. V dropped 5 bases and J dropped 4 bases, with 11 bases sitting between them. Germline loops: CDR1 SEHNR, CDR2 FQNEAQ (reference sequence). The full variable domain, its missing parts supplied by reference TRBV7-9 and TRBJ1-1, is DTGVSQNPRHKITKRGQNVTFRCDPISEHNRLYWYRQTLGQGPEFLTYFQNEAQLEKSRLLSDRFSAERPKGSFSTLEIQRTEQGDSAMYLCASSGIAGTEAFFGQGTRLTVV.

The rearrangement joins TRBV30 to TRBJ2-7; 11 bases are shared with TRBD2. V shed 0 bases, J shed 2 bases, and the junction held 12 bases outside the gene matches. Germline V gives CDR1 GTSNPN, CDR2 SVGIG (reference sequence). This CDR3 is built from 18 residues. The CDR3 coding sequence is TGTGCCTGGAGTGTACGGGGTAGCGGGAGGGAGAGGGCCTACGAGCAGTACTTC. This codes for CAWSVRGSGRERAYEQYF.

The V call is TRBV6-1, the J call TRBJ1-3; TRBD1 is a possible D gene (6 bases). This CDR3 contains 13 residues. Trimming took 6 bases from V and 2 from J, leaving 8 bases between them. Germline CDR1 is MNHNS and CDR2 is SASEGT. The DNA for the CDR3 is TGTGCCAGCAGCCGGGACACTGGAAACACCATATATTTT. Amino acid sequence: CASSRDTGNTIYF.

Comment on this clone: Other DNA sequences in the same sample also yield this CDR3. The CDR3 protein is CASSVGQSYNEQFF. The CDR3 coding sequence is TGTGCCAGCAGCGTAGGACAGTCCTACAATGAGCAGTTCTTC. The chain joins TRBV9 to TRBJ2-1, with D possibly being TRBD1 (5 bases). Germline V gene data show CDR1 as SGDLS and CDR2 as YYNGEE. Trimming took off 0 bases at V and 1 base at J, with 5 bases between the two ends. This CDR3 has 14 residues.

The chain carries TRBV7-6 and TRBJ1-5; TRBD1 is a possible D gene (5 bases). Deletions cut 1 base from V and 8 bases from J, with 15 bases between. The CDR3 contains 15 residues. The V gene's germline CDR1 is SGHVS and CDR2 FNYEAQ. The CDR3 here is CASSLGAGGVEPQHF. DNA for the CDR3: TGTGCCAGCAGCTTAGGGGCCGGGGGGGTAGAGCCCCAGCATTTT.

The sample holds a few counts of this clone. The chain carries TRBV9 and TRBJ1-2; a possible D gene is TRBD1 (6 bases). The CDR3 loop spans 15 amino acids. CDR1 and CDR2 (germline): SGDLS, YYNGEE. V was trimmed by 0 bases and J by 5 bases, leaving 14 bases between them. CDR3 sequence reads: CASSVAAGEAYGYTF. The CDR3 region has the DNA TGTGCCAGCAGCGTAGCGGCAGGGGAAGCGTATGGCTACACCTTC.

This clone was found a few times. The rearrangement links TRBV5-1 to TRBJ2-5; TRBD1 matches at 7 bases. CDR1 and CDR2 from the germline V gene are SGHRS and YFSETQ. J gave up 2 bases and V 4 bases, and 5 bases lay outside the gene matches. CDR3 length equals 14 residues. CDR3 sequence (DNA): TGCGCCAGCAGCACGGGACAGCGACAAGAGACCCAGTACTTC. Translating it yields CASSTGQRQETQYF.

This clone occurred a few times. The chain employs TRBV6-5 and TRBJ1-1; the match to TRBD1 covers 8 bases. The V gene end was trimmed by 6 bases and the J gene end by 1 base; junction bases not matched to a gene: 4. CDR1 is MNHEY, CDR2 SVGAGI, per germline. The CDR3 loop spans 14 amino acids. CDR3 region: CASSRGTGNTEAFF. CDR3 sequence (DNA): TGTGCCAGCAGCCGAGGGACAGGGAACACTGAAGCTTTCTTT.